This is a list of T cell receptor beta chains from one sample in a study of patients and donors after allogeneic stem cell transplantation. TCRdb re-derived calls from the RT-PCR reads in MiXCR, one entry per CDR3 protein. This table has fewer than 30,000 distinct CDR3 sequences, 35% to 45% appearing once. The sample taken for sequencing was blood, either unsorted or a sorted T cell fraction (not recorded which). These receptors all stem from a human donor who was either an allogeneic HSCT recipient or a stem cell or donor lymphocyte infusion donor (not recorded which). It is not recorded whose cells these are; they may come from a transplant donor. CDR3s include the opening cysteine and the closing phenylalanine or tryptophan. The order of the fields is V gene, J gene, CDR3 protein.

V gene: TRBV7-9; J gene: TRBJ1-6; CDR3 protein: CASSFLGSSPLHF
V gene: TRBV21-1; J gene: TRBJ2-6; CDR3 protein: CASSRVPGTGKTGANVLTF
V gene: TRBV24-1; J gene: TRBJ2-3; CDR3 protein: CATSDPGTGGTDTQYF
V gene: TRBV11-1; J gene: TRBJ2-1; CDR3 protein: CASSSRTASHYNEQFF
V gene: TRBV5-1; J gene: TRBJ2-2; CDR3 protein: CASSLGTANTGELFF
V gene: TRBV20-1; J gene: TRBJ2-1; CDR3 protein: CSARAPHVVTDEQFF
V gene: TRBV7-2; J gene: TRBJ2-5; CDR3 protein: CASSSTETQYF
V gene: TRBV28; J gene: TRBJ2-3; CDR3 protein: CASSRFFSTDTQYF
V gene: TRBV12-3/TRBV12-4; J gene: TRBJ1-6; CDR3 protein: CASSPKDREGSPLHF
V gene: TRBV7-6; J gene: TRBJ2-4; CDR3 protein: CASSETGSAKNIQYF
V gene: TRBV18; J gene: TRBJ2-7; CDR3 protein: CASSPRRLAGGGEQYF
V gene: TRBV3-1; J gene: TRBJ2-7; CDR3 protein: CASSLRLGQAGEQYF
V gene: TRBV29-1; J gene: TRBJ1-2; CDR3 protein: CSVLQGVYGYTF
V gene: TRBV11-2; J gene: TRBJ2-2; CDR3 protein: CASRSDRTGELFF
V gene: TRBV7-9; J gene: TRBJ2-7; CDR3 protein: CASSPLSGEQYF
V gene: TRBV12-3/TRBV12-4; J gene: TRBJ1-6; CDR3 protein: CASSLTGFVETYNSPLHF
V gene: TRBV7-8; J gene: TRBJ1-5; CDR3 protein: CASSFRNPGGNQPQHF
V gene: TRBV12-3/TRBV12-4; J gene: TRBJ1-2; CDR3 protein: CASSSPSGTAYGYTF
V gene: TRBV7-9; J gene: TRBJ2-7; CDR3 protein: CASSLGWAGSNSYEQYF
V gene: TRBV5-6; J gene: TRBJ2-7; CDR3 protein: CASSLGYEQYF
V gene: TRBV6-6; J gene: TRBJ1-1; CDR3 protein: CASSRQGLNTEAFF
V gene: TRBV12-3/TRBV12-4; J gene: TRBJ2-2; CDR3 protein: CASSFRQGGGELFF
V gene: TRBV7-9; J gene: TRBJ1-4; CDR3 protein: CASSLATVAYLNEKLFF
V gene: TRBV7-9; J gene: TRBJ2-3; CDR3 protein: CASSLTQGAIADTQYF
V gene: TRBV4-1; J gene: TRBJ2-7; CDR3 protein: CASSQGTRRQGYEQYF
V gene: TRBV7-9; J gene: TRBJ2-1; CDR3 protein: CASSERLEQFF
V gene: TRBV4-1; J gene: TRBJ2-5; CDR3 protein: CASSPSAGGASETQYF
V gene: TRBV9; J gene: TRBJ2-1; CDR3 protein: CASSVATSGANNEQFF
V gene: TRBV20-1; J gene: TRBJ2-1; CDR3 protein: CSARDPASGYEQFF
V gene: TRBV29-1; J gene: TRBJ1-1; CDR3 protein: CSAEGTPNTEAFF
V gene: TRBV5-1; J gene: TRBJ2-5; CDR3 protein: CASSLSQETQYF
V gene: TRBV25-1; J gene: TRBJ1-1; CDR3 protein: CASSLGQGAGEAFF
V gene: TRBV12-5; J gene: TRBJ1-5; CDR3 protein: CASAQGQPQHF
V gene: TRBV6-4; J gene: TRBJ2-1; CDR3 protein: CAGSDAYNEQFF
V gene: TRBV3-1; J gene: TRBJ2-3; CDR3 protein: CASSQDGVESTDTQYF
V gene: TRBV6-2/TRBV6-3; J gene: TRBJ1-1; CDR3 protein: CASSQPGQGNTEAFF
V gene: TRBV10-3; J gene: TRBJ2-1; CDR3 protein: CAITRTRGDNEQFF
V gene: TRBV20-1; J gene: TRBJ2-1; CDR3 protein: CSASDSGHYMNEQFF
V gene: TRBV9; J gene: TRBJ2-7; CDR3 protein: CASSVGQGAYEQYF
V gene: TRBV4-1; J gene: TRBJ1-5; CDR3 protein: CASSQSRGGSGQPQHF
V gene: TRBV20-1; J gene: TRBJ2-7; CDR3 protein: CSAREEGGGTTYF
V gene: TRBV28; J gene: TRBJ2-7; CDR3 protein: CASTTSGYEQYF
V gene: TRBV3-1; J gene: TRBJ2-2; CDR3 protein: CASSPSGTIHTGELFF
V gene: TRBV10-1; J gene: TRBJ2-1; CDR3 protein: CASSDRGLDSGEQFF
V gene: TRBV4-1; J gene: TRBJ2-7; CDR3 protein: CASRSPGTSGGGTYEQYF